The 30 T cell receptor beta chains in this list originate from one sample, sequenced in a study of long-term antiretroviral therapy in people with HIV. Run at survey level, the immunoSEQ assay was version v3.0. The method was immunoSEQ multiplex PCR; TCRdb's version includes in-frame clones alone and lacks a portion of them. The sample carries 20,000 to 25,000 clones, 87% recorded once. The sequences come from unsorted PBMCs, collected just under 2.7 years after starting antiretroviral therapy. Receptors were obtained from a woman in her fifties or sixties with HIV.

The V and J genes are TRBV6-5 and TRBJ1-2; 10 bases line up with TRBD1. Germline V gives CDR1 MNHEY, CDR2 SVGAGI. This CDR3 is 15 amino acids long. With 5 bases clipped from V and 2 bases from J, the junction kept 5 bases outside the gene matches. The CDR3 loop reads CASSPGTGVNYGYTF. The DNA of the CDR3 is TGTGCCAGCAGTCCAGGGACAGGGGTGAACTATGGCTACACCTTC.

As concerns this clone: Sequence at one end of the junction differs from germline and may be a read error. The chain is built from TRBV19 and TRBJ2-7, with 11 bases aligning to TRBD1. CDR3 length: 14 residues. CDR1 is LNHDA and CDR2 is SQIVND in the germline V gene (reference sequence). CDR3: CASSISPGQGVWDF. CDR3 sequence (DNA): TGTGCCAGTAGTATATCACCGGGACAGGGGGTGTGGGACTTC.

The chain couples TRBV27 to TRBJ1-1, with a tentative D call TRBD1 (5 bases). CDR3 size: 14 residues. Deletions cut 6 bases from V and 4 bases from J, with 15 bases between. CDR1 and CDR2 from the germline V gene are MNHEY and SMNVEV (reference sequence). The CDR3 region is CASSSPGTATEAFF. CDR3 sequence (DNA): TGTGCCAGCAGCTCACCAGGGACCGCCACTGAAGCTTTCTTT.

The chain uses TRBV29-1 and TRBJ2-1; 7 nucleotides align to TRBD2. This CDR3 contains 16 residues. Germline assignment: CDR1 SQVTM and CDR2 ANQGSEA. V lost 7 bases and J lost 4; bases outside the gene matches: 16. Written as DNA, the CDR3 is TGCAGCGGGCGAATCATAGAAGCGGGGATTTACAATGAGCAGTTCTTC. Its translation: CSGRIIEAGIYNEQFF.

V usage is TRBV28 and J usage is TRBJ2-7, with no clear D. Trimming stripped 1 base from V and 3 bases from J, with 1 base between. There are 11 residues in the CDR3. The germline CDR1 and CDR2 sequences are MDHEN and SYDVKM. In DNA form, the CDR3 reads TGTGCCAGCAGTTTATACTACGAGCAGTACTTC. Translated: CASSLYYEQYF.

The rearrangement uses TRBV25-1 and TRBJ2-3, with TRBD1 as a possible D gene (6 bases). The V gene lost 6 bases and the J gene lost 10 bases, with 20 bases spanning the gap. CDR1 is MGHDK and CDR2 is SYGVNS in the germline V gene. The CDR3 contains 14 residues. This CDR3 reads CASSAGDRRWSQYF. In DNA form, the CDR3 reads TGTGCCAGCAGCGCGGGTGACAGGCGGTGGTCGCAGTATTTT.

V gene TRBV10-3 combines with J gene TRBJ1-5; D might be TRBD1 (6 bases). Trimming removed 0 bases from V and 5 bases from J, with 8 bases in between. Germline CDR1 ENHRY, CDR2 SYGVKD. The CDR3 covers 14 residues. CDR3 protein: CAISESGGDQPQHF. CDR3 in DNA: TGTGCCATCAGTGAGTCGGGGGGCGATCAGCCCCAGCATTTT.

The chain uses TRBV7-2 and TRBJ2-1; D ambiguous. The CDR3 covers 12 residues. The germline V and J ends were trimmed by 2 bases and 4 bases, with 3 bases remaining between them. Germline CDR1 SGHTA, CDR2 FQGNSA. CDR3 residues: CASSLRYNEQFF. CDR3 in DNA: TGTGCCAGCAGCTTACGGTACAATGAGCAGTTCTTC.

The chain employs TRBV6-4 and TRBJ1-2; D might be TRBD1 (5 bases). Per the germline V gene, CDR1 is MRHNA and CDR2 is SNTAGT. The CDR3 loop spans 14 amino acids. Trimming cost V 3 bases and J 1 base, with 9 bases left between them. The CDR3, as DNA: TGTGCCAGCAGTGAAGGCCAGGGTAACTATGGCTACACCTTC. It translates to CASSEGQGNYGYTF.

The rearrangement links TRBV11-2 to TRBJ1-2, with D possibly TRBD1 on 6 matching bases. Trimming stripped 6 bases from V and 7 bases from J, with 15 bases between. Germline V lookup: CDR1 SGHAT, CDR2 FQNNGV. The CDR3 totals 13 residues. CDR3 sequence: CASRPQGSRGYTF. The CDR3 bases are TGTGCCAGCAGACCTCAGGGGTCGCGTGGCTACACCTTC.

The rearrangement links TRBV29-1 to TRBJ2-3; TRBD2 might be the D (6 bases). Trimming stripped 1 base from V and 7 bases from J, with 18 bases between. The length of the CDR3 is 15 residues. Germline CDR1 reads SQVTM; CDR2 reads ANQGSEA. The CDR3 region has the DNA TGCAGCGTTGAAGGGCGGGACCCGGCGGCAAATACGCAGTATTTT. This gives the protein CSVEGRDPAANTQYF.

The chain uses TRBV7-2 and TRBJ2-3; D remains ambiguous. Trimming removed 6 bases from V and 4 bases from J, with 8 bases in between. This CDR3 has 12 amino acids. Looked up from germline, CDR1 is SGHTA and CDR2 is FQGNSA. The CDR3 protein is CASRMVPDTQYF. In DNA form, the CDR3 reads TGTGCCAGCAGGATGGTCCCAGATACGCAGTATTTT.

The V call is TRBV6-1, the J call TRBJ2-3; TRBD1 aligns across 8 bases. Germline assignment: CDR1 MNHNS and CDR2 SASEGT. V was clipped by 6 bases and J by 3 bases; unmatched bases: 8. CDR3 length: 15 residues. Here the CDR3 reads CASSAGQGRTDTQYF. CDR3 nucleotides: TGTGCCAGCAGCGCAGGACAGGGCAGAACAGATACGCAGTATTTT.

V usage is TRBV27 and J usage is TRBJ2-1, with D unresolved. V lost 10 bases and J lost 7, with 17 bases in between. CDR3 length: 13 residues. CDR1 and CDR2 from the germline V gene are MNHEY and SMNVEV (reference sequence). The CDR3 bases are TGTGCCACCGCCTGGAGAGGTTGGAATGAGCAGTTCTTC. Translated, it gives CATAWRGWNEQFF.

The V gene is TRBV27, the J gene TRBJ2-2; 8 bases map to TRBD1. Germline V gene sequence: CDR1 MNHEY, CDR2 SMNVEV (reference sequence). V lost 8 bases, J lost 7 bases, and 3 bases stayed unmatched. The CDR3 runs 12 residues. This CDR3 reads CASGQGDGELFF. In nucleotides, the CDR3 is TGTGCCAGCGGACAGGGCGACGGGGAGCTGTTTTTT.

This rearrangement joins TRBV15 to TRBJ2-1; 8 positions match TRBD2. The V gene end was trimmed by 0 bases and the J gene end by 6 bases; junction bases not matched to a gene: 4. The germline gives CDR1 LNHNV, CDR2 YYDKDF (reference sequence). The CDR3 is 15 residues long. The CDR3 loop reads CATSREGSGSNEQFF. CDR3 coding DNA: TGTGCCACCAGCAGAGAGGGGAGCGGGAGCAATGAGCAGTTCTTC.

In its sample, this clone was seen once. This chain's CDR3 is CSVEETPGTYNEQFF. For the CDR3, the DNA is TGCAGCGTTGAAGAGACCCCTGGCACCTACAATGAGCAGTTCTTC. This chain uses TRBV29-1 with TRBJ2-1; D remains ambiguous. Looked up from germline, CDR1 is SQVTM and CDR2 is ANQGSEA. V was clipped by 0 bases and J by 2 bases, with 11 bases between them. CDR3 length equals 15 residues.

The V call is TRBV28, the J call TRBJ2-5, with a weak D call TRBD1 (5 bases). The germline gives CDR1 MDHEN, CDR2 SYDVKM. Trimming left V 3 bases short and J 5 bases short, with 19 bases between. The CDR3 extends over 16 amino acids. The CDR3 nucleotides are TGTGCCAGCAGTTTCCCGGCCGGTCAGGGTGGGGAGACCCAGTACTTC. It specifies CASSFPAGQGGETQYF.

The DNA of the CDR3 is TGTGCCAGCAGCCCAAGCCAGGGGTCTGGAAACACCATATATTTT. Its translation is CASSPSQGSGNTIYF. The V gene is TRBV5-4, the J gene TRBJ1-3; tentatively, D is TRBD1 (6 bases). Trimming took 4 bases from V and 1 from J, leaving 12 bases between them. This CDR3 region has 15 residues. The V gene's germline CDR1 is SGHNT and CDR2 YYREEE (reference sequence).

The rearrangement joins TRBV7-9 to TRBJ1-1; D is unresolved. The CDR3 extends over 14 amino acids. The germline V gene has CDR1 SEHNR and CDR2 FQNEAQ (reference sequence). V was clipped by 5 bases and J by 4 bases, with 14 bases between them. The CDR3 sequence: CASSDGERGTEAFF. The CDR3 DNA follows: TGTGCCAGCAGCGACGGGGAGAGAGGCACTGAAGCTTTCTTT.

This chain connects TRBV27 to TRBJ1-1; maybe TRBD1 (5 bases). The germline gives CDR1 MNHEY, CDR2 SMNVEV (reference sequence). The CDR3 covers 14 residues. The ends were cut back, 0 bases at V and 5 bases at J, with 10 bases in the middle. CDR3 amino acids: CASSLSRGGTEAFF. The CDR3 coding sequence is TGTGCCAGCAGTTTATCACGTGGGGGGACTGAAGCTTTCTTT.

The J gene is TRBJ2-3, the V gene TRBV28; D is undetermined. From germline, CDR1 is MDHEN and CDR2 SYDVKM. The CDR3 contains 18 residues. Trimming shortened V by 3 bases and J by 3 bases, and 22 bases separated the two germline ends. The CDR3 here is CASSFADTLLSRTDTQYF. The CDR3 bases are TGTGCCAGCAGTTTTGCAGACACTCTTTTGAGTCGGACAGATACGCAGTATTTT.

The rearrangement joins TRBV7-9 to TRBJ1-1; 8 nucleotides align to TRBD1. Germline CDR1 and CDR2: SEHNR and FQNEAQ (reference sequence). The V segment lost 5 bases and the J segment 0 bases; nucleotides outside the gene matches: 5. The CDR3 length is 15 residues. CDR3 nucleotide sequence: TGTGCCAGCAGCCAAGGACAGGGTATGAACACTGAAGCTTTCTTT. Its translation: CASSQGQGMNTEAFF.

The rearrangement links TRBV21-1 to TRBJ2-7. TRBV21-1 is annotated as a pseudogene. The CDR3 contains 16 residues. CDR3 loop: CGGRKGLGDILYEQYF. The CDR3, as DNA: TGTGGGGGTAGAAAGGGACTCGGGGACATTCTCTACGAGCAGTACTTC.

The chain employs TRBV19 and TRBJ2-6; D is perhaps TRBD1 (6 bases). In germline, CDR1 is LNHDA, CDR2 SQIVND (reference sequence). With 6 bases removed from V and 4 bases from J, the gap between germline ends came to 22 bases. The CDR3 length is 18 residues. The CDR3 sequence is CASSTWTLDSLGANVLTF. The CDR3 DNA is TGTGCCAGTAGCACTTGGACCTTGGACAGCCTAGGGGCCAACGTCCTGACTTTC.

The J gene is TRBJ1-5, the V gene TRBV4-2; D is unclear. Germline lookup yields CDR1 LGHNA and CDR2 YNFKEQ. The CDR3 has 14 amino acids. V gave up 0 bases and J gave up 4 bases, with 7 bases separating them. The CDR3 coding sequence is TGTGCCAGCAGCCAAGATCTTGGTAATCAGCCCCAGCATTTT. Translation gives CASSQDLGNQPQHF.

Only a few counts were recorded for this clone. The chain uses TRBV27 and TRBJ1-5; D may be TRBD1 (5 bases). Per germline, CDR1 MNHEY and CDR2 SMNVEV (reference sequence). V was trimmed by 6 bases and J by 3 bases, leaving 15 bases between them. The CDR3 contains 15 residues. Written as DNA, the CDR3 is TGTGCCAGCAGAAAAATCGGGACGGTCAATCAGCCCCAGCATTTT. The encoded protein is CASRKIGTVNQPQHF.

The chain uses TRBV5-1 and TRBJ2-7; TRBD2 is a possible D gene (7 bases). The CDR3 covers 15 residues. Trimming removed 4 bases at V and 2 bases at J, with 16 bases between. Germline V gene sequence: CDR1 SGHRS, CDR2 YFSETQ. This chain's CDR3 is CASSVGAGGPYEQYF. The CDR3 region has the DNA TGCGCCAGCAGCGTCGGGGCCGGGGGGCCCTACGAGCAGTACTTC.

The sample holds a few counts of this clone. This same CDR3 is encoded by further DNA sequences in the sample. V usage is TRBV6-1 and J usage is TRBJ1-1; D is ambiguous. This CDR3 has 12 amino acids. The V gene's germline CDR1 is MNHNS and CDR2 SASEGT. V was trimmed by 4 bases and J by 5 bases, leaving 8 bases between them. The CDR3 sequence: CASSVSETEAFF. The DNA for the CDR3 is TGTGCCAGCAGTGTATCGGAGACTGAAGCTTTCTTT.

This clone showed up just once. The rearrangement uses TRBV7-6 and TRBJ2-7; possible D gene TRBD2, 7 bases. CDR1 is SGHVS, CDR2 FNYEAQ, per germline. This CDR3 contains 16 residues. Between the trimmed V and J ends, which lost 2 bases and 6 bases, there was a span of 20 bases. CDR3 bases: TGTGCCAGCAGCTTAACCCCCGTTGCGGGGGCAGGCGAGCAGTACTTC. It yields the protein CASSLTPVAGAGEQYF.